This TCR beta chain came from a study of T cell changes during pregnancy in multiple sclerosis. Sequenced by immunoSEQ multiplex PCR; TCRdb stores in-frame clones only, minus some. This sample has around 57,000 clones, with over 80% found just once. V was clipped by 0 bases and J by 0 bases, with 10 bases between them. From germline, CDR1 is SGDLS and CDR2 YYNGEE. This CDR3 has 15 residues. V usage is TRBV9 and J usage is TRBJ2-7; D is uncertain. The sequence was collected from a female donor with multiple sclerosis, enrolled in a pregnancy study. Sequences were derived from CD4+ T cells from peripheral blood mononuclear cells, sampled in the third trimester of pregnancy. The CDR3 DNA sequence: TGTGCCAGCAGCGTAGGGGCCTTGAGCTCCTACGAGCAGTACTTC. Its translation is CASSVGALSSYEQYF.